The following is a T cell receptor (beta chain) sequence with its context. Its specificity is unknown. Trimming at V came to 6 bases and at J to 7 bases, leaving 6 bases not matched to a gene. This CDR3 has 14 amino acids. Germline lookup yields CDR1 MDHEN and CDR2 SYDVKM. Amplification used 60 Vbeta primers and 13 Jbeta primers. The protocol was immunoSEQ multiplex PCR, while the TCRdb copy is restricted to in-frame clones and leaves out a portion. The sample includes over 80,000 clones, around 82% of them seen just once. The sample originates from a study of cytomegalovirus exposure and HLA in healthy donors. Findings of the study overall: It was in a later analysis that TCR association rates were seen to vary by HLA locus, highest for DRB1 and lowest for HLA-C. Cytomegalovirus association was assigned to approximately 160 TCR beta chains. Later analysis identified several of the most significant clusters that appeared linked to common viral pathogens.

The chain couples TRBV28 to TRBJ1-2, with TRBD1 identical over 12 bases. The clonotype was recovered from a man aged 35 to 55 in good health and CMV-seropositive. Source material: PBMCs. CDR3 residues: CASSWDRGHSGYTF. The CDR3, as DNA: TGTGCCAGCAGCTGGGACAGGGGGCATAGTGGCTACACCTTC.